This T cell receptor beta chain came from a study of spatial heterogeneity in lung cancer. Study information: Alpha-chain sequences were consistently detected in smaller numbers than beta-chain sequences. In the raw reads, each unique TCR and UMI combination was present more than ten times on average. Whole-study results and caveats: At tumor resection, ubiquitous expanded TCRs were detected in blood more often than later.

Carried by each TCR cDNA molecule was a unique molecular identifier. TCRdb analysed the 5' RACE reads with MiXCR anew, one entry per CDR3 protein. The sample holds tens of thousands of distinct CDR3 sequences, around 7% seen once. Looked up from germline, CDR1 is SEHNR and CDR2 is FQNEAQ (reference sequence). The CDR3 sequence is 17 residues long. Trimming removed 2 bases at V and 0 bases at J, with 15 bases between. This clonotype was observed many times. Its antigen remains unidentified. Time point specified: sample taken at primary tumor resection. Unsorted whole RNA of tumor, nontumor lung or frozen PBMC was sequenced.

Source: PBMCs, taken at surgery. The clonotype originates from a female donor with early-stage non-small cell lung cancer. The chain couples TRBV7-9 to TRBJ2-3; D unresolved. CDR3 sequence: CASSLYRSQASTDTQYF. In DNA form, the CDR3 reads TGTGCCAGCAGCTTATACCGGAGCCAGGCTAGCACAGATACGCAGTATTTT.